The clone carrying this T cell receptor (beta chain) was observed at least ten times. No antigen is known for it. The CDR3 is made up of 14 amino acids. Trimming left V 5 bases short and J 3 bases short, with 11 bases between. Germline V gene lookup returns CDR1 LGHDT and CDR2 YNNKEL (reference sequence). Construction of the TCRbeta library involved unique molecular identifiers. TCRdb re-analysed the PCR reads in MiXCR, keeping a single row per CDR3 protein. The sample holds about 460,000 distinct CDR3 sequences, about 10% seen once. These data come from a study of T-cell reconstitution after alpha-beta-depleted transplantation in children. Overall study findings and caveats: TCRbeta diversity was high at day 60 in some patients (a result of surviving recipient T cells and thymic progenitors). Several hundred expanded graft clones reportedly were the source of alpha-beta T cells about two months after transplant.

This sequence joins TRBV3-1 and TRBJ2-1; D is possibly TRBD2 (5 bases). The clonotype comes from a child aged 2 to 10 with inherited bone marrow failure, due to receive a stem cell transplant. The sequences come from PBMCs, collected before TCRalphabeta/CD19-depleted stem cell transplant. The CDR3 spells CASSDYGNYNEQFF. CDR3 bases: TGTGCCAGCAGCGACTATGGGAACTACAATGAGCAGTTCTTC.